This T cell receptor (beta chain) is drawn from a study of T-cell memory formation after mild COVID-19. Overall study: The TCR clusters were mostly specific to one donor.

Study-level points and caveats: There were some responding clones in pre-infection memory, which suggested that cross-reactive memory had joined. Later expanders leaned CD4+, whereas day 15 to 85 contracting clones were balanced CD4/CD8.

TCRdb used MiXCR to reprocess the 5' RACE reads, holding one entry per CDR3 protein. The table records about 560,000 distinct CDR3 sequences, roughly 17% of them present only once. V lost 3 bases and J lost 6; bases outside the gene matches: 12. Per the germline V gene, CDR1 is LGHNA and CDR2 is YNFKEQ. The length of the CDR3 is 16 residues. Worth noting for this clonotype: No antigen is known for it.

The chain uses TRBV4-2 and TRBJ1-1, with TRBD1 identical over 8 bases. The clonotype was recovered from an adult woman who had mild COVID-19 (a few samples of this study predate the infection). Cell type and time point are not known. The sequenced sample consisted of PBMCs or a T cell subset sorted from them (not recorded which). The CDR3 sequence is CASSHGQGEPVAEAFF. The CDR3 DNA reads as TGTGCCAGCAGCCATGGACAGGGAGAACCGGTCGCTGAAGCTTTCTTT.